The 20 T cell receptor beta chains below were found in one sample sequenced in a study of cytomegalovirus exposure and HLA in healthy donors. Data came from immunoSEQ multiplex PCR; TCRdb stores just in-frame clones and leaves some out. Counted here are 200,000 to 300,000 clones, approximately 84% occurring once; the ten biggest clones make up about 12%. Sequencing used PBMCs. The receptors derive from a man between 18 and 29 years old in good health and CMV-seropositive.

This clone was found a few times. The rearrangement links TRBV25-1 to TRBJ1-2; D unresolved. Germline values: CDR1 MGHDK, CDR2 SYGVNS. CDR3 length: 8 residues. The germline V and J ends were trimmed by 8 bases and 10 bases, with 5 bases remaining between them. The CDR3 DNA follows: TGTGCCAGCGGTTTCTACACCTTC. Residues: CASGFYTF.

The count of this clone is one. The chain is built from TRBV15 and TRBJ2-3, with 8 bases matching TRBD1. The CDR3 runs 15 residues. V lost 4 bases, J lost 0 bases, and 3 bases stayed unmatched. In germline, CDR1 is LNHNV, CDR2 YYDKDF (reference sequence). CDR3 in amino acids: CATSTRTGSTDTQYF. CDR3 coding DNA: TGTGCCACCAGCACCCGGACAGGGAGCACAGATACGCAGTATTTT.

This rearrangement joins TRBV30 to TRBJ1-2; D is possibly TRBD1 (5 bases). This CDR3 contains 16 residues. The V end lost 5 bases, the J end lost 3 bases, and 22 bases lay between the germline ends. Per the germline V gene, CDR1 is GTSNPN and CDR2 is SVGIG (reference sequence). In DNA form, the CDR3 reads TGTGCCTGGTTCCAGCGGGGGGTTGTAAGTGACTATGGCTACACCTTC. This sequence encodes CAWFQRGVVSDYGYTF. Full variable domain (remainder filled in from reference TRBV30 and TRBJ1-2): SQTIHQWPATLVQPVGSPLSLECTVEGTSNPNLYWYRQAAGRGLQLLFYSVGIGQISSEVPQNLSASRPQDRQFILSSKKLLLSDSGFYLCAWFQRGVVSDYGYTFGSGTRLTVV.

V gene TRBV7-2 combines with J gene TRBJ2-3; TRBD2 matches 14 bases. The germline V gene encodes CDR1 SGHTA and CDR2 FQGNSA. CDR3 length equals 15 residues. Trimming at V came to 5 bases and at J to 9 bases, leaving 7 bases not matched to a gene. The DNA of the CDR3 is TGTGCCAGCAGCCCCGGGGGACTAGCGGGAGTAACGCAGTATTTT. It specifies CASSPGGLAGVTQYF.

The J gene is TRBJ1-4, the V gene TRBV28; D ambiguous. V lost 3 bases to trimming and J lost 6 bases, with 8 bases between them. The CDR3 length is 13 residues. Germline lookup yields CDR1 MDHEN and CDR2 SYDVKM. For the CDR3, the DNA is TGTGCCAGCAGTTTCCGGGCCTATGAAAAACTGTTTTTT. Translating it yields CASSFRAYEKLFF.

The genes are TRBV6-5 and TRBJ2-7; tentatively, D is TRBD1 (5 bases). Trimming removed 2 bases from V and 3 bases from J, with 14 bases in between. This CDR3 spans 15 amino acids. Germline-derived CDR1 and CDR2 are MNHEY and SVGAGI. CDR3: CASSYRPLGLYEQYF. CDR3 coding DNA: TGTGCCAGCAGTTACCGGCCCCTGGGGCTCTACGAGCAGTACTTC.

The chain couples TRBV27 to TRBJ2-3, with 12 bases fitting TRBD2. The CDR3 is made up of 16 amino acids. The trim removed 5 bases at V and 2 bases at J, leaving 5 bases unmatched. Germline V gene sequence: CDR1 MNHEY, CDR2 SMNVEV (reference sequence). Here the CDR3 reads CASSPRLAGVTDTQYF. The CDR3 DNA reads as TGTGCCAGCAGTCCCCGACTAGCGGGAGTCACAGATACGCAGTATTTT.

The V and J genes are TRBV27 and TRBJ2-7; 8 bases line up with TRBD1. CDR1 MNHEY and CDR2 SMNVEV come from the germline V gene (reference sequence). This CDR3 region has 10 residues. The CDR3 nucleotides are TGTGACCAGGACAGGGCCGAGCAGTACTTC. Protein: CDQDRAEQYF.

V is TRBV30 and J is TRBJ1-2; 7 positions agree with TRBD1. The CDR3 runs to 15 residues. Germline-derived CDR1 and CDR2 are GTSNPN and SVGIG (reference sequence). V lost 0 bases, J lost 4 bases, and 8 bases stayed unmatched. The CDR3 reads CAWSVQDRETYGYTF. The DNA of the CDR3 is TGTGCCTGGAGTGTACAAGACAGGGAGACCTATGGCTACACCTTC.

The chain joins TRBV7-9 to TRBJ2-1; D is possibly TRBD1 or TRBD2 (5 bases each). Trimming left V 5 bases short and J 5 bases short, with 22 bases between. The germline CDR1 and CDR2 sequences are SEHNR and FQNEAQ (reference sequence). The CDR3 loop spans 17 amino acids. CDR3 in DNA: TGTGCCAGCAGCCTCCCCTCCGGGACCCCCGGCGACAATGAGCAGTTCTTC. Protein sequence: CASSLPSGTPGDNEQFF.

The chain uses TRBV28 and TRBJ1-1; 7 bases line up with TRBD1. Trimming took 6 bases from V and 0 from J; bases not matched to a gene: 7. The CDR3 is 15 amino acids. Germline V gene sequence: CDR1 MDHEN, CDR2 SYDVKM. The CDR3 nucleotides read TGTGCCAGCAGCTTCAGACAGGGTATGAACACTGAAGCTTTCTTT. It is translated as CASSFRQGMNTEAFF.

The CDR3 sequence: CASSQATGQETQYF. The DNA for the CDR3 is TGCGCCAGCAGCCAGGCGACAGGACAAGAGACCCAGTACTTC. The V call is TRBV4-3, the J call TRBJ2-5; possible D gene TRBD1, 6 bases. Trimming pared 3 bases from V and 2 bases from J, leaving 10 bases between. CDR1 and CDR2 from the germline V gene are LGHNA and YSLEER. The CDR3 has 14 amino acids.

The chain's CDR3 is CASRLVPGHNEQFF. In DNA, the CDR3 is TGTGCAAGTCGCTTAGTTCCAGGACACAATGAGCAGTTCTTC. V usage is TRBV12-2 and J usage is TRBJ2-1. TRBV12-2 is a known pseudogene. CDR3 size: 14 residues.

The chain employs TRBV9 and TRBJ1-2; 7 nucleotides match TRBD1. V dropped 4 bases and J dropped 4; count of bases not matched to a gene: 4. Germline lookup yields CDR1 SGDLS and CDR2 YYNGEE. CDR3 size: 13 residues. The CDR3 loop is CASSPGTAYGYTF. The CDR3 nucleotides are TGTGCCAGCAGCCCCGGGACAGCCTATGGCTACACCTTC.

This clone has only one observation. The chain employs TRBV6-1 and TRBJ2-1; TRBD2 aligns across 7 bases. The junction had 4 bases not matched to a gene; V was cut back by 5 bases and J by 3 bases. Per germline, CDR1 MNHNS and CDR2 SASEGT. CDR3 length: 14 amino acids. The CDR3 protein is CASSLAELYNEQFF. CDR3 DNA: TGTGCCAGCAGTCTAGCGGAACTCTACAATGAGCAGTTCTTC.

V gene TRBV7-6 combines with J gene TRBJ2-7; weak D call: TRBD1 (6 bases). Germline lookup yields CDR1 SGHVS and CDR2 FNYEAQ. The V and J ends lost 1 base and 6 bases respectively, with 13 bases between them. This CDR3 region has 14 residues. The DNA of the CDR3 is TGTGCCAGCAGCTTAGATACAGGGTTTCTCGAGCAGTACTTC. It encodes CASSLDTGFLEQYF.

CDR3 in DNA: TGCGCCAGCAGCCAAGGTCGGGTAGGGGGCGCGAACACCGGGGAGCTGTTTTTT. Amino acids: CASSQGRVGGANTGELFF. The chain is built from TRBV4-1 and TRBJ2-2; the match to TRBD1 covers 7 bases. The length of the CDR3 is 18 residues. From germline, CDR1 is MGHRA and CDR2 YSYEKL. V gave up 1 base and J gave up 0 bases; unmatched junction bases: 8.

About this clone: The same CDR3 is also encoded by other DNA sequences in this sample. This chain links TRBV7-3 with TRBJ1-3; D gene ambiguous. This CDR3 contains 15 residues. V was cut by 3 bases and J by 0 bases, with 9 bases left in between. In germline, CDR1 is SGHTA, CDR2 FQGTGA. This CDR3 reads CASSLRGDSGNTIYF. The CDR3 DNA follows: TGTGCCAGCAGCTTGCGGGGTGACTCTGGAAACACCATATATTTT.

V and J are TRBV6-5 and TRBJ2-7; 8 positions agree with TRBD1. CDR1 is MNHEY and CDR2 is SVGAGI in the germline V gene. The V gene end was trimmed by 6 bases and the J gene end by 6 bases; junction bases not matched to a gene: 10. The CDR3 extends over 14 amino acids. The CDR3 sequence: CASRIGTGRGEQYF. The CDR3 region has the DNA TGTGCCAGCAGAATCGGGACAGGAAGGGGCGAGCAGTACTTC.

This clone was recorded only once. The chain has TRBV7-9 and TRBJ2-2; 11 nucleotides align to TRBD1. CDR3 length: 14 residues. Germline CDR1 is SEHNR and CDR2 is FQNEAQ (reference sequence). J was trimmed by 6 bases and V by 7 bases; bases with no gene match: 4. In DNA, the CDR3 is TGTGCCAGCAAACCGGGACAGGGGGCCGGGGAGCTGTTTTTT. Amino acids: CASKPGQGAGELFF.